Shown below are 28 T cell receptor beta chains from a single sample sequenced in a study of control samples from healthy donors and cancer patients. Profiling relied on immunoSEQ multiplex PCR, and the TCRdb table lists in-frame clones only, not all of them. The sample contains around 100,000 clones, 90% to 95% of which appear only once. Material for sequencing was blood. The origin of the receptors is a young woman in good health.

The CDR3 nucleotides are TGCGCCAGCAGCTTAGAGCGGGGGACCTACAATGAGCAGTTCTTC. Amino acid sequence: CASSLERGTYNEQFF. The rearrangement uses TRBV5-1 and TRBJ2-1; 8 nucleotides line up with TRBD2. V lost 2 bases and J lost 2; bases outside the gene matches: 3. The CDR3 totals 15 residues. Germline CDR1 SGHRS, CDR2 YFSETQ.

The CDR3 loop reads CASSEMKANYGYTF. In DNA form, the CDR3 reads TGTGCCAGCAGCGAGATGAAGGCGAACTATGGCTACACCTTC. V usage is TRBV5-4 and J usage is TRBJ1-2; unclear D gene. Germline V CDR1 and CDR2: SGHNT, YYREEE (reference sequence). Trimming stripped 4 bases from V and 2 bases from J, with 12 bases between. CDR3 length: 14 amino acids.

This clone was recorded only once. The chain has TRBV19 and TRBJ1-5, with D possibly TRBD1 on 6 matching bases. Germline lookup yields CDR1 LNHDA and CDR2 SQIVND (reference sequence). The V gene lost 6 bases and the J gene lost 2 bases, with 14 bases spanning the gap. This CDR3 is 15 amino acids long. The CDR3 reads CASSRTVNGNQPQHF. The CDR3 bases are TGTGCCAGTAGCCGGACAGTGAACGGCAATCAGCCCCAGCATTTT.

The chain has TRBV9 and TRBJ1-2; D is uncertain. This CDR3 has 17 amino acids. V was clipped by 4 bases and J by 4 bases, with 23 bases between them. The germline CDR1 and CDR2 sequences are SGDLS and YYNGEE. CDR3 in DNA: TGTGCCAGCAGCCCCCGCGGAACCGGGAGGGCCGGCTATGGCTACACCTTC. This sequence encodes CASSPRGTGRAGYGYTF. The variable domain in full, completed from reference TRBV9 and TRBJ1-2, reads DSGVTQTPKHLITATGQRVTLRCSPRSGDLSVYWYQQSLDQGLQFLIQYYNGEERAKGNILERFSAQQFPDLHSELNLSSLELGDSALYFCASSPRGTGRAGYGYTFGSGTRLTVV.

The chain has TRBV10-1 and TRBJ2-3; D possibly corresponds to TRBD2 (6 bases). V lost 7 bases to trimming and J lost 2 bases, with 13 bases between them. CDR1 and CDR2 from the germline V gene are WNHNN and SYGVQD (reference sequence). The CDR3 is 14 residues long. The CDR3 DNA sequence: TGCGCCAGCACTCGGGACTCCCTCACAGATACGCAGTATTTT. It codes for CASTRDSLTDTQYF.

This sequence joins TRBV2 and TRBJ2-1; D is possibly TRBD1 (5 bases). The germline V gene has CDR1 SNHLY and CDR2 FYNNEI. The CDR3 has 14 amino acids. V lost 6 bases and J 5 bases, leaving 14 bases between the germline ends. CDR3 coding DNA: TGTGCCAGCAGGGACACCTTGCCAAACAATGAGCAGTTCTTC. The encoded protein is CASRDTLPNNEQFF.

The chain carries TRBV5-6 and TRBJ1-5; D unclear. This CDR3 has 13 residues. V shed 4 bases and J shed 5 bases, with 10 bases lying between them. The germline V gene has CDR1 SGHDT and CDR2 YYEEEE. This CDR3 is CASSGNRDQPQHF. The CDR3 DNA reads as TGTGCCAGCAGCGGGAACAGAGATCAGCCCCAGCATTTT.

The V call is TRBV6-5, the J call TRBJ1-3; D perhaps matches TRBD1 (5 bases). Deletions cut 10 bases from V and 4 bases from J, with 11 bases between. The CDR3 contains 12 residues. Germline CDR1 MNHEY, CDR2 SVGAGI. CDR3 DNA sequence: TGTGCCACCGGGGACCCAGGAAACACCATATATTTT. It encodes CATGDPGNTIYF.

V gene TRBV27 combines with J gene TRBJ2-7, with 10 bases matching TRBD2. V was clipped by 9 bases and J by 3 bases; unmatched bases: 8. The germline CDR1 and CDR2 sequences are MNHEY and SMNVEV (reference sequence). The CDR3 length is 14 residues. As DNA, the CDR3 is TGTGCCAGACCAGCGGGGGGGGACTTCTACGAGCAGTACTTC. Translating gives CARPAGGDFYEQYF.

The J gene is TRBJ1-2, the V gene TRBV6-1, with TRBD1 matching 7 bases. With V trimmed by 2 bases and J by 2 bases, 11 bases remained unmatched. Germline V CDR1 and CDR2: MNHNS, SASEGT. CDR3 length: 17 amino acids. The CDR3 DNA reads TGTGCCAGCAGTGAACCGGGACTTAGGGGGCAAAACTATGGCTACACCTTC. Its translation is CASSEPGLRGQNYGYTF.

This sequence joins TRBV28 and TRBJ1-2; TRBD1 agrees at 8 bases. V shed 10 bases and J 1 base; nucleotides not matched to a gene: 17. The germline V gene encodes CDR1 MDHEN and CDR2 SYDVKM. This CDR3 is 17 amino acids long. For the CDR3, the DNA is TGTGCCACCCACGGACGGACAGGGAATAGGCGTAACTATGGCTACACCTTC. This translates into CATHGRTGNRRNYGYTF.

V and J are TRBV2 and TRBJ2-1; D is uncertain. The CDR3 covers 13 residues. Between the trimmed V and J ends, which lost 4 bases and 9 bases, there was a span of 13 bases. Per the germline V gene, CDR1 is SNHLY and CDR2 is FYNNEI. CDR3 in DNA: TGTGCCAGCAGTGGGACCCCCCTCGGTGAGCAGTTCTTC. It yields the protein CASSGTPLGEQFF.

The chain is built from TRBV6-4 and TRBJ2-1; a possible D gene is TRBD1 (5 bases). The V gene's germline CDR1 is MRHNA and CDR2 SNTAGT. The CDR3 contains 13 residues. With 6 bases removed from V and 4 bases from J, the gap between germline ends came to 10 bases. CDR3 residues: CASSDRLYNEQFF. The CDR3 nucleotides read TGTGCCAGCAGCGACAGATTGTACAATGAGCAGTTCTTC.

The chain employs TRBV5-1 and TRBJ2-5, with a tentative D call TRBD2 (5 bases). CDR1 is SGHRS and CDR2 is YFSETQ in the germline V gene. The CDR3 length is 16 residues. Trimming left V 6 bases short and J 2 bases short, with 20 bases between. The CDR3: CASTSAIGLPQETQYF. CDR3 sequence (DNA): TGCGCCAGCACCTCCGCGATCGGACTCCCGCAAGAGACCCAGTACTTC.

The V gene is TRBV4-3, the J gene TRBJ2-1; 13 bases are shared with TRBD2. In germline, CDR1 is LGHNA, CDR2 YSLEER. The CDR3 is 16 amino acids. V lost 6 bases and J lost 0; bases outside the gene matches: 2. As DNA, the CDR3 is TGCGCCAGCAGACGGACTAGCGGGAGCTCCTACAATGAGCAGTTCTTC. Encoded protein: CASRRTSGSSYNEQFF.

This chain links TRBV5-1 with TRBJ2-3; 7 bases are a match to TRBD1. CDR1 and CDR2 from the germline V gene are SGHRS and YFSETQ. There are 15 residues in the CDR3. V lost 3 bases and J lost 3; bases outside the gene matches: 7. In DNA, the CDR3 is TGCGCCAGCAGCTCCGGGACAGCTGGGACAGATACGCAGTATTTT. Protein product: CASSSGTAGTDTQYF.

The V and J genes are TRBV12-5 and TRBJ1-1; 12 bases are shared with TRBD1. Germline loops: CDR1 LGHNT, CDR2 FRNRAP. The CDR3 spans 18 residues. Trimming removed 0 bases from V and 5 bases from J; junction bases left unmatched: 10. The CDR3 bases are TGTGCTAGTGGTTTGGTAAGGGGACAGGGGGCGCCGAGGACTGAAGCTTTCTTT. This translates into CASGLVRGQGAPRTEAFF. Looking up the rest from reference TRBV12-5 and TRBJ1-1 gives the full variable domain: DARVTQTPRHKVTEMGQEVTMRCQPILGHNTVFWYRQTMMQGLELLAYFRNRAPLDDSGMPKDRFSAEMPDATLATLKIQPSEPRDSAVYFCASGLVRGQGAPRTEAFFGQGTRLTVV.

The chain uses TRBV7-3 and TRBJ2-2; D is unclear. This CDR3 has 13 residues. Germline V gives CDR1 SGHTA, CDR2 FQGTGA. V was cut by 0 bases and J by 8 bases, with 7 bases left in between. Here the CDR3 DNA reads TGTGCCAGCAGCTTAACCCGGAGAGGGGAGCTGTTTTTT. It translates to CASSLTRRGELFF.

The V and J genes are TRBV19 and TRBJ1-1, with D maybe TRBD1 (6 bases). Germline V gives CDR1 LNHDA, CDR2 SQIVND (reference sequence). V dropped 5 bases and J dropped 7 bases, with 14 bases sitting between them. The CDR3 is made up of 13 amino acids. This CDR3 reads CASSPRGIVEAFF. For the CDR3, the DNA is TGTGCCAGTAGTCCCAGGGGAATAGTTGAAGCTTTCTTT.

Worth noting for this clone: Other DNA sequences in this specimen translate into the identical CDR3. This chain joins TRBV7-8 and TRBJ2-7; D gene uncertain. V was shortened by 1 base and J by 3 bases, with 10 bases between the two germline ends. The CDR3 sequence is 14 residues long. CDR1 is SGHVS, CDR2 FQNEAQ, per germline. CDR3 sequence: CASSLVSLGYEQYF. The CDR3 DNA reads as TGTGCCAGCAGCTTAGTCAGCTTAGGCTACGAGCAGTACTTC.

The rearrangement uses TRBV7-2 and TRBJ2-5, with D unclear. The CDR3 loop spans 14 amino acids. The germline V and J ends were trimmed by 5 bases and 1 base, with 11 bases remaining between them. CDR1 SGHTA and CDR2 FQGNSA come from the germline V gene. In DNA, the CDR3 is TGTGCCAGCAGCCCTAGGCCCAGCCAAGAGACCCAGTACTTC. Its translation is CASSPRPSQETQYF.

The genes are TRBV4-1 and TRBJ2-2; D call uncertain. Germline CDR1 MGHRA, CDR2 YSYEKL. V lost 5 bases to trimming and J lost 7 bases, with 5 bases between them. This CDR3 has 11 residues. In DNA, the CDR3 is TGCGCCAGCAGCTTCTTCGGGGAGCTGTTTTTT. Its protein product is CASSFFGELFF.

The V and J genes are TRBV11-3 and TRBJ1-1, with a possible D match to TRBD1 (5 bases). This CDR3 is built from 17 residues. Trimming shortened V by 4 bases and J by 0 bases, and 18 bases separated the two germline ends. The germline CDR1 and CDR2 sequences are SGHNT and YENEEA. The CDR3 sequence: CASSSYSFGGMNTEAFF. The CDR3 DNA reads as TGTGCCAGCAGCTCTTACTCTTTTGGGGGAATGAACACTGAAGCTTTCTTT.

This clone was seen a few times. This chain links TRBV4-2 with TRBJ2-6, with 7 nucleotides matching TRBD1. CDR3 length: 16 amino acids. V was pared by 0 bases and J by 1 base, with 0 bases of the junction left unmatched. From germline, CDR1 is LGHNA and CDR2 YNFKEQ. CDR3 loop: CASSQEQGSGANVLTF. For the CDR3, the DNA is TGTGCCAGCAGCCAAGAACAGGGGTCTGGGGCCAACGTCCTGACTTTC.

This clone was recorded only once. The genes are TRBV6-5 and TRBJ2-1, with D possibly being TRBD1 (5 bases). Trimming took off 3 bases at V and 0 bases at J, with 9 bases between the two ends. Germline lookup yields CDR1 MNHEY and CDR2 SVGAGI. This CDR3 region has 15 residues. CDR3 coding DNA: TGTGCCAGCAGTTATCAGGGATACTCCTACAATGAGCAGTTCTTC. This translates into CASSYQGYSYNEQFF.

V and J are TRBV4-2 and TRBJ1-2; D perhaps matches TRBD1 (6 bases). CDR1 and CDR2 from the germline V gene are LGHNA and YNFKEQ. The CDR3 spans 14 residues. The V end was cut by 0 bases, the J end by 8 bases, with 13 bases between. CDR3 DNA sequence: TGTGCCAGCAGCCAAGAAGGGGGGTTTGGCGGCTACACCTTC. Translation gives CASSQEGGFGGYTF.

Comments on this clone: One end of the junction varies from germline; a read error may be responsible. V is TRBV29-1 and J is TRBJ2-7; 8 bases align to TRBD2. The CDR3 covers 13 residues. Germline CDR1 SQVTM, CDR2 ANQGSEA. CDR3 protein: CSAESGGGTEQYF. CDR3 sequence (DNA): TGCAGCGCTGAATCCGGGGGGGGCACCGAGCAGTACTTC.

The chain carries TRBV9 and TRBJ2-1; the match to TRBD2 covers 10 bases. Germline V gene lookup returns CDR1 SGDLS and CDR2 YYNGEE. V shed 0 bases, J shed 8 bases, and the junction held 8 bases outside the gene matches. The CDR3 runs to 16 residues. CDR3 coding DNA: TGTGCCAGCAGCGTAGCTGGGAATAGCGGGGGGTATGAGCAGTTCTTC. The encoded protein is CASSVAGNSGGYEQFF.